The rows below give T cell receptor beta chains drawn from one sample of a study of blood T cell repertoires in COVID-19. Repertoires were generated with immunoSEQ multiplex PCR, while TCRdb's copy carries only in-frame clones and drops some. The sample has about 160,000 clones; 70% to 85% are singletons. Material for sequencing was peripheral blood. The receptors shown here come from an elderly woman with acute or convalescent COVID-19. Both conserved end residues are trimmed from each CDR3. The D gene is left open where the match is weak.

TRBD1	TRBV20-1	TRBJ2-7	SAIDRGHEQY
.	TRBV6-2/TRBV6-3	TRBJ2-2	ASSYSGYTGELF
.	TRBV6-1	TRBJ1-3	ASSEHVGAGGNTIY
TRBD2	TRBV9	TRBJ2-1	ASSLSGPYNEQF
TRBD2	TRBV5-4	TRBJ2-2	ASSFRLAGNTGELF
.	TRBV7-2	TRBJ1-2	ASSSEGSGGNGYT
.	TRBV18	TRBJ1-1	ASSQEHTEAF
.	TRBV27	TRBJ2-7	ASSLEGSLAQY
TRBD2	TRBV10-2	TRBJ2-1	ASSPAGAADNEQF
.	TRBV7-9	TRBJ1-3	ASSLSQGLENTIY
.	TRBV5-1	TRBJ2-3	ASSLVGGGTDTQY
.	TRBV7-9	TRBJ1-1	ASSLIRGGEAF
TRBD1	TRBV14	TRBJ2-5	ASSQGRDRGIETQY
TRBD1	TRBV10-3	TRBJ2-7	AISEFPPGTASYEQY
TRBD1	TRBV7-9	TRBJ1-1	ASSSYRGRYAMLEAF
TRBD2	TRBV5-1	TRBJ2-2	ASSVQAGGPAGELF